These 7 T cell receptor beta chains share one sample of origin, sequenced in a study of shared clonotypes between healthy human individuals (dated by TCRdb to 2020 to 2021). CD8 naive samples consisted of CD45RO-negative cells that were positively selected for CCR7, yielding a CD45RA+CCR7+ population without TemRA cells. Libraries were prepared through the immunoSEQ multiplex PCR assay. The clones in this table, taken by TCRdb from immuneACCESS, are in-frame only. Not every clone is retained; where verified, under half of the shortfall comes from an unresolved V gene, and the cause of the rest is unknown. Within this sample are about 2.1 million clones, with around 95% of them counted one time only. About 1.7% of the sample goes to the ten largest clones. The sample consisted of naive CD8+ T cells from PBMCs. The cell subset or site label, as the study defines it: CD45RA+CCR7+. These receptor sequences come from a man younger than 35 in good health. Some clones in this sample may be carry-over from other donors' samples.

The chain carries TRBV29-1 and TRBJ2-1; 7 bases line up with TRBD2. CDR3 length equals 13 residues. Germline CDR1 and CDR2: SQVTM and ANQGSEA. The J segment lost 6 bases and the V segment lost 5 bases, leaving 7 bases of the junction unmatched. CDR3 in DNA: TGCAGCGTTACTGGCGGGAGCTTCAATGAGCAGTTCTTC. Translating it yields CSVTGGSFNEQFF.

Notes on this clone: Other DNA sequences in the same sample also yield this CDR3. The CDR3 region is CASSLGTGPAYEQYF. As DNA, the CDR3 is TGCGCCAGCAGCTTGGGGACAGGGCCCGCCTACGAGCAGTACTTC. This chain joins TRBV5-1 and TRBJ2-7; the match to TRBD1 covers 8 bases. V gave up 0 bases and J gave up 2 bases; unmatched junction bases: 4. The V gene's germline CDR1 is SGHRS and CDR2 YFSETQ. This CDR3 contains 15 residues.

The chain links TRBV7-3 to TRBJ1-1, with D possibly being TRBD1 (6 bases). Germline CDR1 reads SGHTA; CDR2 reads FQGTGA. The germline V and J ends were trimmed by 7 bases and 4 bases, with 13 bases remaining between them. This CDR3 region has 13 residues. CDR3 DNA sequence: TGTGCCAGCAACCAGGGGATGGGCACTGAAGCTTTCTTT. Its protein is CASNQGMGTEAFF.

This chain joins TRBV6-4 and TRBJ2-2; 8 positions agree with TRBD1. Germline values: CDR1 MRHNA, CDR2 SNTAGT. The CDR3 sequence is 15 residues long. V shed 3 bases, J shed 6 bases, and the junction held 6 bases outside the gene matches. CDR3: CASSEFQGASGELFF. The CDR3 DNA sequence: TGTGCCAGCAGTGAGTTTCAGGGGGCCTCCGGGGAGCTGTTTTTT.

In nucleotides, the CDR3 is TGTGCCAGCAGCTTTAGCCCGAATCAGCCCCAGCATTTT. Its protein is CASSFSPNQPQHF. The rearrangement joins TRBV5-8 to TRBJ1-5; the D is unclear. V was cut by 2 bases and J by 4 bases, with 7 bases left in between. Germline V gene lookup returns CDR1 SGHTS and CDR2 YDEGEE. The CDR3 has 13 residues.

The CDR3 sequence is CATSRPGTRPNQGNEKLFF. The CDR3 nucleotides read TGTGCCACCAGCAGGCCAGGGACCCGACCCAATCAAGGTAATGAAAAACTGTTTTTT. The rearrangement uses TRBV15 and TRBJ1-4; D might be TRBD1 (5 bases). There are 19 residues in the CDR3. CDR1 LNHNV and CDR2 YYDKDF come from the germline V gene (reference sequence). The V end was cut by 3 bases, the J end by 4 bases, with 24 bases between. Complete variable domain (other parts from reference TRBV15 and TRBJ1-4): DAMVIQNPRYQVTQFGKPVTLSCSQTLNHNVMYWYQQKSSQAPKLLFHYYDKDFNNEADTPDNFQSRRPNTSFCFLDIRSPGLGDTAMYLCATSRPGTRPNQGNEKLFFGSGTQLSVL.

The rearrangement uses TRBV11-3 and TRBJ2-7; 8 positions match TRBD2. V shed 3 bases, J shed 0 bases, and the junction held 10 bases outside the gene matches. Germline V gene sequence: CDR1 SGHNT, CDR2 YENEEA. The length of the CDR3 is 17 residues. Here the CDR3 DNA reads TGTGCCAGCAGCTTGCCCTCGTTAGCGGGACTCTCCTACGAGCAGTACTTC. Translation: CASSLPSLAGLSYEQYF. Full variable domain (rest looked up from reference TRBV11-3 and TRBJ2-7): EAGVVQSPRYKIIEKKQPVAFWCNPISGHNTLYWYLQNLGQGPELLIRYENEEAVDDSQLPKDRFSAERLKGVDSTLKIQPAELGDSAVYLCASSLPSLAGLSYEQYFGPGTRLTVT.